The 14 T cell receptor beta chains in this list originate from one sample, sequenced in a study of metastatic and nonmetastatic thyroid tumors. All patients were treatment-naive before thyroid surgery. TCRdb re-clonotyped the PCR reads via MiXCR. The table lists just over 15,000 clones, approximately 23% of them singletons. The sequenced sample was tumor tissue. The receptors were gathered from a female donor with papillary thyroid cancer or a benign thyroid nodule (not recorded which). Some clones in this sample may be carry-over from other donors' samples.

The chain joins TRBV20-1 to TRBJ2-1, with TRBD2 identical over 8 bases. V dropped 2 bases and J dropped 4; count of bases not matched to a gene: 10. This CDR3 has 16 amino acids. Germline assignment: CDR1 DFQATT and CDR2 SNEGSKA (reference sequence). CDR3 sequence (DNA): TGCAGTGCTAGATCCTCCGGGACTAGGGCTTACAATGAGCAGTTCTTC. It codes for CSARSSGTRAYNEQFF.

This clone was seen more than once but under ten times. The gene calls are TRBV12-3 or TRBV12-4 and TRBJ2-2; TRBD1 is a possible D gene (5 bases). V was pared by 6 bases and J by 6 bases, with 17 bases between. This CDR3 has 15 amino acids. The CDR3 spells CASRFLGVGSGELFF. DNA for the CDR3: TGTGCCAGCAGATTTTTAGGGGTGGGGTCCGGGGAGCTGTTTTTT.

The table lists this clone with many counts. The chain is built from TRBV19 and TRBJ2-5, with TRBD1 matching 8 bases. The CDR3 totals 15 residues. The ends lost 6 bases at V and 6 bases at J; junction bases unmatched: 12. CDR1 and CDR2 from the germline V gene are LNHDA and SQIVND (reference sequence). The CDR3 DNA follows: TGTGCCAGTAGCTCCAACACAGGGGGTTGGCAGACCCAGTACTTC. Residues: CASSSNTGGWQTQYF.

This clone has more than one count but fewer than ten. The chain recombines TRBV30 with TRBJ1-1; possible D gene TRBD1, 6 bases. Trimming took off 5 bases at V and 10 bases at J, with 26 bases between the two ends. CDR3 length: 15 residues. Germline lookup yields CDR1 GTSNPN and CDR2 SVGIG (reference sequence). Here the CDR3 DNA reads TGTGCCTGGCTCAAACCCAATACAGGGAGGAGTGCAGCTTTCTTT. Translation: CAWLKPNTGRSAAFF.

This clone was seen a few times. V usage is TRBV19 and J usage is TRBJ2-5; D unclear. In germline, CDR1 is LNHDA, CDR2 SQIVND (reference sequence). The CDR3 length is 13 residues. V dropped 1 base and J dropped 3 bases, with 6 bases sitting between them. CDR3 in amino acids: CASSIAIKETQYF. The CDR3 nucleotides read TGTGCCAGTAGTATAGCCATAAAAGAGACCCAGTACTTC.

The table lists this clone with many counts. This sequence joins TRBV6-4 and TRBJ2-1, with 10 bases fitting TRBD1. Germline CDR1 is MRHNA and CDR2 is SNTAGT. J was trimmed by 8 bases and V by 8 bases; bases with no gene match: 9. CDR3 size: 14 residues. Here the CDR3 DNA reads TGTGCCAGCTCCGGGACAGGGGAATCAGATGAGCAGTTCTTC. Encoded protein: CASSGTGESDEQFF.

This clone was observed at least ten times. This sequence may be a read error, since a much larger clone differs from it by one base. The V gene is TRBV6-4, the J gene TRBJ2-1; 10 bases align to TRBD1. The CDR3 is made up of 14 amino acids. Germline V gives CDR1 MRHNA, CDR2 SNTAGT. CDR3 region: CASSGTGESDERFF. DNA for the CDR3: TGTGCCAGCTCCGGGACAGGGGAATCAGATGAGCGGTTCTTC.

This clone is medium-sized in the sample. This rearrangement joins TRBV20-1 to TRBJ1-2; perhaps TRBD1 as D (5 bases). The length of the CDR3 is 16 residues. In germline, CDR1 is DFQATT, CDR2 SNEGSKA (reference sequence). The V end was cut by 3 bases, the J end by 4 bases, with 21 bases between. The CDR3: CSASFAGERGRYGYTF. CDR3 coding DNA: TGCAGTGCTAGTTTCGCGGGAGAGAGGGGCCGCTATGGCTACACCTTC.

The V gene is TRBV20-1, the J gene TRBJ1-4; perhaps TRBD1 as D (6 bases). Matching the DNA end better, TRBJ1-6 makes the J call doubtful. This CDR3 contains 15 residues. From germline, CDR1 is DFQATT and CDR2 SNEGSKA (reference sequence). CDR3 protein: CSARNREGGYSPLHF. The CDR3 nucleotides read TGCAGTGCGCGAAACAGGGAAGGGGGATATTCACCCCTCCACTTT.

This clone was counted at least ten times. Given a much more abundant clone one base away, this may be a read error. This chain's CDR3 is CAWSRQSGWDERLFF. The CDR3 nucleotides are TGTGCCTGGAGTAGACAGTCCGGGTGGGATGAAAGACTGTTTTTT. The chain is built from TRBV30 and TRBJ1-4, with a possible D match to TRBD1 (5 bases). Germline V gene lookup returns CDR1 GTSNPN and CDR2 SVGIG (reference sequence). The CDR3 covers 15 residues.

This chain links TRBV28 with TRBJ1-2; the D is unclear. Germline assignment: CDR1 MDHEN and CDR2 SYDVKM. V gave up 3 bases and J gave up 5 bases, with 10 bases separating them. CDR3 length: 13 amino acids. CDR3 protein: CASSLKGKYGYTF. The CDR3 nucleotides read TGTGCCAGCAGTTTGAAAGGGAAATATGGCTACACCTTC.

This clone has ten or more counts. V and J are TRBV7-9 and TRBJ2-1, with 14 bases fitting TRBD2. Germline CDR1 is SEHNR and CDR2 is FQNEAQ (reference sequence). V lost 3 bases, J lost 8 bases, and 0 bases stayed unmatched. This CDR3 region has 14 residues. The CDR3 region has the DNA TGTGCCAGCAGCTTGACTAGCGGGAGGGATGAGCAGTTCTTC. Amino acids: CASSLTSGRDEQFF.

This clone was observed many times. The rearrangement uses TRBV27 and TRBJ1-5; perhaps TRBD1 as D (6 bases). This CDR3 has 14 residues. V was trimmed by 6 bases and J by 0 bases, leaving 9 bases between them. CDR1 and CDR2 from the germline V gene are MNHEY and SMNVEV (reference sequence). The CDR3 DNA is TGTGCCAGCAGAAGGACAGCTAGCAATCAGCCCCAGCATTTT. Protein product: CASRRTASNQPQHF.

This clone has ten or more counts. The chain links TRBV6-2 or TRBV6-3 to TRBJ2-4; TRBD1 agrees at 7 bases. The CDR3 has 16 residues. CDR1 MNHEY and CDR2 SVGEGT come from the germline V gene. Trimming took 6 bases from V and 0 from J; bases not matched to a gene: 8. The CDR3, as DNA: TGTGCCAGCAGGAGTACAGGGGCCTTAGCCAAAAACATTCAGTACTTC. This sequence encodes CASRSTGALAKNIQYF.